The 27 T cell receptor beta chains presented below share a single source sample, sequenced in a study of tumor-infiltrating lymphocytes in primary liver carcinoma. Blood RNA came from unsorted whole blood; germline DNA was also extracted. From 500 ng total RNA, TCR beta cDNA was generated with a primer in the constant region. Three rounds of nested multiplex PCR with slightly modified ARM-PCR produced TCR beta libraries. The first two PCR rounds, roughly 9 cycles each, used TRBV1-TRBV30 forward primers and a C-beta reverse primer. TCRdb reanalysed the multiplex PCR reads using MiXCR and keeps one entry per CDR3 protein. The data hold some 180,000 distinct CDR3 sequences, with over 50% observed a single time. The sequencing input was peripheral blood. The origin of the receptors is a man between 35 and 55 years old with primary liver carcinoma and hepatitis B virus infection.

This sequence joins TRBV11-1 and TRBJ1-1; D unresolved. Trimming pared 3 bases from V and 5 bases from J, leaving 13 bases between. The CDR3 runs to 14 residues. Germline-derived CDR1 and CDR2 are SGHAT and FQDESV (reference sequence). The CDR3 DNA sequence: TGTGCCAGCAGCTTTATGGCCACGGGGACTGAAGCTTTCTTT. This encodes CASSFMATGTEAFF.

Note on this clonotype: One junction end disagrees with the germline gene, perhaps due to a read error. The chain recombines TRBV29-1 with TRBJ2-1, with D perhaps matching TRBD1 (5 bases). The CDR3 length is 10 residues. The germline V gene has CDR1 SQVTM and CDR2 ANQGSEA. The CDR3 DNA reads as TGCAACGGATCGGACAATGAGAAGCTCTTC. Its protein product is CNGSDNEKLF.

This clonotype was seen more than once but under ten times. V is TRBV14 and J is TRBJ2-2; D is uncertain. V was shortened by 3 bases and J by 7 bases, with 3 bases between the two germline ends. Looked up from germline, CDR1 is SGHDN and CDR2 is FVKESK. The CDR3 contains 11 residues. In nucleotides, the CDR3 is TGTGCCAGCAGCCACGGCGGGGAGCTGTTTTTT. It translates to CASSHGGELFF.

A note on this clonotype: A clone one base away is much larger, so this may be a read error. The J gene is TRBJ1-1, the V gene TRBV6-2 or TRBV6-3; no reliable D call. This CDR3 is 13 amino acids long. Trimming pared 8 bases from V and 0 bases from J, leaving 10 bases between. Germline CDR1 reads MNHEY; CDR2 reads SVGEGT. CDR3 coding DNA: TGTGCCAGCGAGCCGGAATTGAACACTGAAGCTTTCTTT. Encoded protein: CASEPELNTEAFF.

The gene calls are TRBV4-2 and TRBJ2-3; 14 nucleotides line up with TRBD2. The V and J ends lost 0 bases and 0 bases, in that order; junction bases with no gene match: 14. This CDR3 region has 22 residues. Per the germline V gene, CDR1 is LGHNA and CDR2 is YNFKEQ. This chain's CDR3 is CASSQDRERTSGRWRSTDTQYF. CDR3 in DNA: TGTGCCAGCAGCCAAGATCGGGAGCGGACTAGCGGGAGGTGGAGAAGCACAGATACGCAGTATTTT.

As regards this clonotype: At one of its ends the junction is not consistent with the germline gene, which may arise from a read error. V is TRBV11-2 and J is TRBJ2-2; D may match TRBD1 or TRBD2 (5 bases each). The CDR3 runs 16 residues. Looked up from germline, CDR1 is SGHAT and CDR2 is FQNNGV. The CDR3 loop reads CASSAPGQTNTGELYF. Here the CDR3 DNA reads TGTGCCAGCAGCGCCCCAGGGCAAACAAACACCGGGGAGCTGTATTTT.

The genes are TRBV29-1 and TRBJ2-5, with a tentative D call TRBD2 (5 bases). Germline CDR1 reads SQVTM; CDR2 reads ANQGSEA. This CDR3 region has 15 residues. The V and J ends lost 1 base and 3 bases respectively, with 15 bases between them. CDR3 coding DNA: TGCAGCGTTGAAGGGACGCAGAGCGGTAAAGAGACCCAGTACTTC. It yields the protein CSVEGTQSGKETQYF.

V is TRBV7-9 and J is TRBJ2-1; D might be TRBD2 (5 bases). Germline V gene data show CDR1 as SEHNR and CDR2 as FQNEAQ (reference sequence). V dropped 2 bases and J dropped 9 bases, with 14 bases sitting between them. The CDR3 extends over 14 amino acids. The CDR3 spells CASSLIDARGEQFF. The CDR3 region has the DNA TGTGCCAGCAGCTTAATTGACGCCCGGGGTGAGCAGTTCTTC.

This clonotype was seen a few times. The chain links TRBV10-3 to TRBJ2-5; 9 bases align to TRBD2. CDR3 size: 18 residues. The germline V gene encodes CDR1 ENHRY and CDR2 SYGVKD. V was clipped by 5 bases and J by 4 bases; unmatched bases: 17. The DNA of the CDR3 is TGTGCCATCAGTACACCTCCGGATAGCGGGAGTCAGGGAGAGACCCAGTACTTC. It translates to CAISTPPDSGSQGETQYF.

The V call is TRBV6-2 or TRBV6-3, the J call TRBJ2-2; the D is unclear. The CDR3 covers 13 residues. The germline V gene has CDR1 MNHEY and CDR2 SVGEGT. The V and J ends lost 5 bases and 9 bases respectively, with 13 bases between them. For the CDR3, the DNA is TGTGCCAGCAGTGAGTGGGTGACCAGGGAGCTGTTTTTT. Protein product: CASSEWVTRELFF.

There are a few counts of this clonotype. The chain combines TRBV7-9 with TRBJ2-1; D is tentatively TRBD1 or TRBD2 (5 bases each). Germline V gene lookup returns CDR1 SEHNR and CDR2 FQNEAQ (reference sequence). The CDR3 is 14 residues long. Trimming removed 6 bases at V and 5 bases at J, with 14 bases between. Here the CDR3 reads CASSREGRHNEQFF. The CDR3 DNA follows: TGTGCCAGCAGTAGAGAGGGACGCCACAATGAGCAGTTCTTC.

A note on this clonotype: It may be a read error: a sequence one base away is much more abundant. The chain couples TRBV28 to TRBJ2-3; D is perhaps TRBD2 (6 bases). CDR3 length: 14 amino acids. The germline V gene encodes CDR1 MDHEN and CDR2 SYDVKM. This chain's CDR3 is CASSFLSGTGTQYF. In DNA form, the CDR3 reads TGTGCCAGCAGTTTCCTTAGCGGCACAGGTACGCAGTATTTT.

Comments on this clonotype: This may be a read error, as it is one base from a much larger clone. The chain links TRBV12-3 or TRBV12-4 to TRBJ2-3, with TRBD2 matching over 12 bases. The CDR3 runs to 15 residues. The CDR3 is CASSSGLAGTDTRYF. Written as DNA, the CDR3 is TGTGCCAGCAGTTCGGGACTAGCGGGCACAGATACGCGGTATTTT.

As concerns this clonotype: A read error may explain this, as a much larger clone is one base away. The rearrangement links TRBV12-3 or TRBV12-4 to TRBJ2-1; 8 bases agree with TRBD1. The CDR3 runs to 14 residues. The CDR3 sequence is CTSSPTGANNEQFF. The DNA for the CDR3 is TGTACCAGCAGCCCGACAGGGGCAAATAATGAGCAGTTCTTC.

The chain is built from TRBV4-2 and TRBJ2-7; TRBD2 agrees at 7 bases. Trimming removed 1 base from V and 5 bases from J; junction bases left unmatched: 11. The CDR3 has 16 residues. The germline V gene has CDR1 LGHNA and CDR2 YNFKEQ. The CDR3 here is CASSQVPSGSVNEQYF. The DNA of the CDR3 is TGTGCCAGCAGCCAAGTCCCTAGCGGAAGTGTGAACGAGCAGTACTTC.

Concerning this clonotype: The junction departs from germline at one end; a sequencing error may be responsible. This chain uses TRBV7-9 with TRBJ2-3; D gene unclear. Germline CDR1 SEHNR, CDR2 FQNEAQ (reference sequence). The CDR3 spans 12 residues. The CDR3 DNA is TGTGCCAGCAGCTTAGTGGCAGATATGCAGTATTTT. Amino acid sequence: CASSLVADMQYF.

The CDR3 sequence: CASSLPTTGKVGNQPQHF. CDR3 DNA sequence: TGTGCCAGCAGCCTCCCCACTACAGGGAAAGTAGGCAATCAGCCCCAGCATTTT. The chain has TRBV6-1 and TRBJ1-5; D is perhaps TRBD1 (6 bases). The CDR3 is made up of 18 amino acids. CDR1 is MNHNS and CDR2 is SASEGT in the germline V gene. V lost 6 bases, J lost 2 bases, and 23 bases lay in between.

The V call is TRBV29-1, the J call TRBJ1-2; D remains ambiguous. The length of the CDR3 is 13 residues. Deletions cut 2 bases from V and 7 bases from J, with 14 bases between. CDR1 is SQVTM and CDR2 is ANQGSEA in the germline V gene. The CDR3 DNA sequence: TGCAGCGTTGAAACGCCCCGGGAGGCTGGCTACACCTTC. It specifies CSVETPREAGYTF.

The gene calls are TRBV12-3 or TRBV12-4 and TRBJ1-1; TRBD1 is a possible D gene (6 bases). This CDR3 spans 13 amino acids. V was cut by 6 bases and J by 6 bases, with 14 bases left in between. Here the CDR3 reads CASSHRTGSEAFF. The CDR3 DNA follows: TGTGCCAGCAGCCACCGCACAGGGTCTGAAGCTTTCTTT.

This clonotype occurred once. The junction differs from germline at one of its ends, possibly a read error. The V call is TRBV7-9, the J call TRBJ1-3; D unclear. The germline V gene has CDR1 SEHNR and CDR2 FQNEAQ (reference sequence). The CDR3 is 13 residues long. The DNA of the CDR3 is TGTGCCAGCGGCTTGGATACTGGAAACACCATATATTTT. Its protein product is CASGLDTGNTIYF.

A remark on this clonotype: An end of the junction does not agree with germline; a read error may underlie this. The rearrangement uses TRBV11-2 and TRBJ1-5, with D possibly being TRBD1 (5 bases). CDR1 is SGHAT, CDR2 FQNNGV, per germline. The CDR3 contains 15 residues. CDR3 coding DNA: TGTGCCAGCAGCTTGGGGGTTCAAAGCAATCAGCCCCAGGATTTT. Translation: CASSLGVQSNQPQDF.

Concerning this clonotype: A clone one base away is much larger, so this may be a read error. CDR3 protein: CVSSFGGSQETQYF. In nucleotides, the CDR3 is TGTGTCAGCAGCTTCGGGGGCAGCCAAGAGACCCAGTACTTC. This chain links TRBV11-2 with TRBJ2-5; perhaps D is TRBD1 or TRBD2 (6 bases each). The CDR3 has 14 residues. Germline values: CDR1 SGHAT, CDR2 FQNNGV. Full variable domain (remainder filled in from reference TRBV11-2 and TRBJ2-5): EAGVAQSPRYKIIEKRQSVAFWCNPISGHATLYWYQQILGQGPKLLIQFQNNGVVDDSQLPKDRFSAERLKGVDSTLKIQPAKLEDSAVYLCVSSFGGSQETQYFGPGTRLLVL.

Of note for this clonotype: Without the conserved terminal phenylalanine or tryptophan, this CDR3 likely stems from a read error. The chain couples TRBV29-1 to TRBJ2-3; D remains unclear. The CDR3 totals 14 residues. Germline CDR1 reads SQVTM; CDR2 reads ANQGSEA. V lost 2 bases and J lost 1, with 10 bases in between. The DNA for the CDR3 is TGCAGCGTTGAAAGCAGTGATGGCACAGATACGCAGTATTAT. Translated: CSVESSDGTDTQYY.

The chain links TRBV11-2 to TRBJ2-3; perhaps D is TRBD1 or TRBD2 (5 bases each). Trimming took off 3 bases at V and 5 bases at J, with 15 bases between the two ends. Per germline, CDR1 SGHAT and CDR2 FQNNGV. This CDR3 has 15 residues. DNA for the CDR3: TGTGCCAGCAGCTTCCACGGGGCGGTGGGAGATACGCAGTATTTT. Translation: CASSFHGAVGDTQYF.

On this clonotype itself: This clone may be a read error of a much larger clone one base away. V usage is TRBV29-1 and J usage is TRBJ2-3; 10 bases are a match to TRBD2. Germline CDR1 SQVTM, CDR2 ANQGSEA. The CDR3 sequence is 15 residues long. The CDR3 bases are TGCAGCGTAGACTTTTTAGCGGGAGGCACAGATGCGCAGTATTTT. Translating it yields CSVDFLAGGTDAQYF.

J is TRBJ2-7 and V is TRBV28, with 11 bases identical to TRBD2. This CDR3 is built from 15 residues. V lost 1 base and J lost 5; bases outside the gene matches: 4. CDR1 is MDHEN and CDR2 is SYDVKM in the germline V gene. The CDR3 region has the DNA TGTGCCAGCAGTTTATCACTAGCGGGAGTGCACGAGCAGTACTTC. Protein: CASSLSLAGVHEQYF.

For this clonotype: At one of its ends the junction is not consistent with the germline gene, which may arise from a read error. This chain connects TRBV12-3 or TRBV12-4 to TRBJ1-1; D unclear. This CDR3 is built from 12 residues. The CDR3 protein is CANSLSWTEAFF. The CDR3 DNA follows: TGTGCCAACAGTTTAAGTTGGACTGAAGCTTTCTTT.